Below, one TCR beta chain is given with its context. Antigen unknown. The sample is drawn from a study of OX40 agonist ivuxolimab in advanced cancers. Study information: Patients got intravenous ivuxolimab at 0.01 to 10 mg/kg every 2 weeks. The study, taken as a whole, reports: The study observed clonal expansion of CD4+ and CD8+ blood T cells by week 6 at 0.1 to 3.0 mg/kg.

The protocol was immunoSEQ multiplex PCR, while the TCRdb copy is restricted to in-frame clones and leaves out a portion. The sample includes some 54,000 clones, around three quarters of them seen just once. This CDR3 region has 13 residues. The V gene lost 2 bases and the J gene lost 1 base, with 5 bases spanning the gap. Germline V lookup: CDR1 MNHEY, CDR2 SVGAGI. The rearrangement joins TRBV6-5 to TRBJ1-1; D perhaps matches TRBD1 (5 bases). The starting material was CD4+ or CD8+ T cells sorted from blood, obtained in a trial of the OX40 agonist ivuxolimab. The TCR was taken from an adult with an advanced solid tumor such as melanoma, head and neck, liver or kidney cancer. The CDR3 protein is CASSYDRNTEAFF. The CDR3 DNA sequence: TGTGCCAGCAGTTACGACAGGAACACTGAAGCTTTCTTT.